This TCR beta chain was found in a study of Ad26.COV2.S vaccination and SARS-CoV-2 variants. Overall study results and limits: The authors reported substantial breadth in spike-specific CD8+ and CD4+ T cell responses after vaccination. Analyses that measured TCR breadth and depth may have underestimated total T cell responses. Spike-specific TCR breadth ran higher among vaccine recipients than placebo recipients.

Sequenced by immunoSEQ multiplex PCR; TCRdb stores in-frame clones only, minus some. The sample holds over 110,000 clones, 86% seen once. J was trimmed by 2 bases and V by 8 bases; bases with no gene match: 7. This CDR3 contains 14 residues. Germline V gives CDR1 MNHEY, CDR2 SMNVEV (reference sequence). This clone was observed a single time. Its antigen remains unknown. Sequenced here: peripheral blood, sampled after recovery from COVID-19. The genes are TRBV27 and TRBJ2-5, with 8 nucleotides matching TRBD2. The TCR originated in a human donor who had recovered from COVID-19. CDR3 DNA sequence: TGTGCCAGCTCTGGGTTAGCGGGGCAAGAGACCCAGTACTTC. Amino acids: CASSGLAGQETQYF.